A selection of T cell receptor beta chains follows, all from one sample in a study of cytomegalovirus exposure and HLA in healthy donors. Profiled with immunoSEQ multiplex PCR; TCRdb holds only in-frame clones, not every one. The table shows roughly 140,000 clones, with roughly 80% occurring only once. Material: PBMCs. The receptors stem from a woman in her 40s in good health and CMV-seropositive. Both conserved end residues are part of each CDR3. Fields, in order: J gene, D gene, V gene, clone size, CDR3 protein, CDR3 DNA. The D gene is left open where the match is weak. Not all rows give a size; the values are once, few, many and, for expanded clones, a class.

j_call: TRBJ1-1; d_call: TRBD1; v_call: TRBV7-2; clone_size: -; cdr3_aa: CASSKDRVAEAFF; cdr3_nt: TGTGCCAGCAGTAAGGACAGGGTCGCTGAAGCTTTCTTT
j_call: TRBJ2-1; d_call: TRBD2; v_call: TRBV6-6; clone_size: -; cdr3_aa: CASSRASGAYEQFF; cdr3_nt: TGTGCCAGCAGTCGGGCTAGCGGGGCCTATGAGCAGTTCTTC
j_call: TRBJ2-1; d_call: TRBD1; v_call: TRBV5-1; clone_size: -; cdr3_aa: CASSLRTGSRNEQFF; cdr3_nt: TGCGCCAGCAGCCTACGGACAGGATCCCGGAATGAGCAGTTCTTC
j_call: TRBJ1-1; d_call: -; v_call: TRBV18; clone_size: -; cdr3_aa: CASSLPMARGNTEAFF; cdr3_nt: TGTGCCAGCTCACTCCCTATGGCCCGAGGGAACACTGAAGCTTTCTTT
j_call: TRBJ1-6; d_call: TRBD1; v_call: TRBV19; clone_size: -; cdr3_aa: CASSIGTGINSPLHF; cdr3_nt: TGTGCCAGTAGTATCGGGACAGGCATTAATTCACCCCTCCACTTT
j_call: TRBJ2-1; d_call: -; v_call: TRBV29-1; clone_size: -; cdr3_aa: CSVEEYPGESEQFF; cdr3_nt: TGCAGCGTTGAAGAGTATCCCGGGGAGAGTGAGCAGTTCTTC
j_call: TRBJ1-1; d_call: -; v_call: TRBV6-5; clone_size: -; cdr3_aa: CASSPRGITEAFF; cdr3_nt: TGTGCCAGCAGTCCTAGGGGGATCACTGAAGCTTTCTTT
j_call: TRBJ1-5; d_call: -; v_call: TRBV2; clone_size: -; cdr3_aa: CASSGGGGNQPQHF; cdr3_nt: TGTGCCAGCAGTGGGGGAGGGGGCAATCAGCCCCAGCATTTT
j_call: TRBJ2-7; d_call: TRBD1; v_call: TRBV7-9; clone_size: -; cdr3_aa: CASSLTGTAYEQYF; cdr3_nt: TGTGCCAGCAGCCTCACCGGGACAGCCTACGAGCAGTACTTC
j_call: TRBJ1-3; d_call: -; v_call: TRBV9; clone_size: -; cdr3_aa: CASSATGNTIYF; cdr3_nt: TGTGCCAGCAGCGCCACAGGAAACACCATATATTTT
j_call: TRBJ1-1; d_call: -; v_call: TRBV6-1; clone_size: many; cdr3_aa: CASSEAGTQLAPDTEAFF; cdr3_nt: TGTGCCAGCAGTGAAGCTGGGACACAGTTAGCCCCCGACACTGAAGCTTTCTTT
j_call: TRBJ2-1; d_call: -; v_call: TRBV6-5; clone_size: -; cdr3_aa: CASSWRGEQFF; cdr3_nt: TGTGCCAGCAGCTGGCGGGGTGAGCAGTTCTTC
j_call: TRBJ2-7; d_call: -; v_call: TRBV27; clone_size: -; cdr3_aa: CASSLGQGIEQYF; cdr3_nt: TGTGCCAGCAGTTTAGGTCAGGGGATCGAGCAGTACTTC
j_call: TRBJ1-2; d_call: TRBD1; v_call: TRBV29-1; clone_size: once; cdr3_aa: CSVAQPDRVRGYTF; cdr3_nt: TGCAGCGTTGCTCAGCCCGACAGGGTTCGTGGCTACACCTTC
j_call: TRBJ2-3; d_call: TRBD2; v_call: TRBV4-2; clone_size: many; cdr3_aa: CASSQDRAGGTDTQYF; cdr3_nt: TGTGCCAGCAGCCAAGATAGGGCGGGGGGAACAGATACGCAGTATTTT
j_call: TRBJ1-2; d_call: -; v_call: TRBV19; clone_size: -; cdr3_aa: CASSMSGDYGYTF; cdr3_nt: TGTGCCAGTAGTATGTCCGGGGACTATGGCTACACCTTC
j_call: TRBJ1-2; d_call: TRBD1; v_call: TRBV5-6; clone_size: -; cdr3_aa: CASSLGGGAYGYTF; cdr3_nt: TGTGCCAGCAGTTTAGGAGGGGGCGCCTATGGCTACACCTTC
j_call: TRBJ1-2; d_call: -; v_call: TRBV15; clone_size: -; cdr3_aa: CATSRGGQFYGYTF; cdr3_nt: TGTGCCACCAGCAGAGGCGGACAGTTTTATGGCTACACCTTC
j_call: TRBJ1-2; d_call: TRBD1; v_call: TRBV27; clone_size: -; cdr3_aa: CASRETGAQNYGYTF; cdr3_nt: TGTGCCAGCAGAGAGACAGGGGCTCAAAACTATGGCTACACCTTC
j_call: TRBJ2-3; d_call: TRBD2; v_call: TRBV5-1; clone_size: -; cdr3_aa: CASSLAGGDTDTQYF; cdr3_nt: TGCGCCAGCAGCTTGGCCGGGGGGGACACAGATACGCAGTATTTT
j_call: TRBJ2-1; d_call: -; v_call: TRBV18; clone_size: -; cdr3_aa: CASSPMVGPNNEQFF; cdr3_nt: TGTGCCAGCTCACCAATGGTGGGCCCCAACAATGAGCAGTTCTTC
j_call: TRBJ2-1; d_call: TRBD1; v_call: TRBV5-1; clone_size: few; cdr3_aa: CASSPGQTFNEQFF; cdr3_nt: TGCGCCAGCAGCCCGGGACAGACATTCAATGAGCAGTTCTTC
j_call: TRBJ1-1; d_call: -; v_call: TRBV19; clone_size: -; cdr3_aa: CASNHGQPNTEAFF; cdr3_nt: TGTGCCAGTAACCACGGACAGCCAAACACTGAAGCTTTCTTT